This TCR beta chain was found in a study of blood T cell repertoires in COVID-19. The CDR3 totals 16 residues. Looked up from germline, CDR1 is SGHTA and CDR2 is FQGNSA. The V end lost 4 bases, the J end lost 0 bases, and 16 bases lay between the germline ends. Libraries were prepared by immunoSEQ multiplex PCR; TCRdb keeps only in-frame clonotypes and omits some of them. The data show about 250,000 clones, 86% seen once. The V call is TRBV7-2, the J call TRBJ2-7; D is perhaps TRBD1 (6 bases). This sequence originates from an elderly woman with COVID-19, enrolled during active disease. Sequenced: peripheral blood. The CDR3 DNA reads TGTGCCAGCAGCTCCCCCGACAGGTTATACTCCTACGAGCAGTACTTC. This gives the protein CASSSPDRLYSYEQYF.